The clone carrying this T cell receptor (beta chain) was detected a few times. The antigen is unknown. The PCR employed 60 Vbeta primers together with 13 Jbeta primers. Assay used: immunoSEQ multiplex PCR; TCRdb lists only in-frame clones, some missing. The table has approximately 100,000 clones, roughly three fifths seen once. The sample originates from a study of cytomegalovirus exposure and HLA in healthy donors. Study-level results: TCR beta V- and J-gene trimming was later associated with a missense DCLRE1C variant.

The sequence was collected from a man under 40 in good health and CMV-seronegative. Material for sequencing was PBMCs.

CDR3 DNA sequence: TGTGCCAGCAGCTTACGGGGGACAGGGGGGTACGAGCAGTACTTC. The encoded protein is CASSLRGTGGYEQYF. This chain uses TRBV7-3 with TRBJ2-7; the match to TRBD1 covers 11 bases. Germline values: CDR1 SGHTA, CDR2 FQGTGA. CDR3 length: 15 residues. With 2 bases clipped from V and 4 bases from J, the junction kept 4 bases outside the gene matches.